This record looks at one T cell receptor beta chain sequence and its context. Its binding antigen is unknown. Qualities for individual bases were not recorded, and no much larger clone is one base off. This sample was taken from a study of type 1 and type 2 diabetes patients (TCRdb year 2016). Study-wide context: Eight to ten type 1 diabetes patients, a few type 2 diabetes patients and six nondiabetic controls were recruited in China to form the cohort. Across the study, CD4+ and CD8+ T cells were positively selected from PBMCs using CD4 or CD8 MicroBeads on MACS columns. The whole study generated around 19,000,000 paired-end reads. The study used high-throughput sequencing to profile TCRbeta repertoires and compare individuals with type 1 diabetes, type 2 diabetes and no diabetes. Type 2 diabetes patients served as a disease comparison group for the type 1 diabetes patients. When approximately 20-cycle amplification was compared with approximately 25-cycle amplification, V gene usage looked similar, suggesting that primer efficiencies were similar and PCR bias was random. Sequencing of the TCRbeta libraries was paired-end and was performed on Illumina HiSeq 2000 or MiSeq instruments.

Standard classification criteria for type 1 or type 2 diabetes were met by all diabetic patients, and glucose and C-peptide were assessed by WHO-recommended methods. Donors with other autoimmune diseases or infections within the previous four weeks were excluded. A roughly 11-milliliter sample of peripheral blood was drawn from every participant. LymphoPrep density separation was used to isolate PBMCs. The sample was run on an Illumina MiSeq. Genomic DNA from sorted T cell subsets served as template for TCRbeta CDR3 amplification. Multiplex PCR with 30 forward and 13 reverse primers amplified the TCRbeta CDR3 region. AMPure XP beads were used to purify the PCR products, after which a second roughly 25-cycle PCR added indices and adaptors. Before sequencing, the QIAquick Gel Extraction Kit was used to gel-purify the libraries. The paper's processing steps were these. FLASH was used to merge paired-end reads, and IgBLAST was used to align the merged reads to IMGT V, D and J germline references. After reads whose alignment identity to germline references fell below 70% were discarded, around 11 million reads remained study-wide. CDR3 boundaries, reading frame and productivity were assigned according to IMGT definitions. Highly-expanded clones were defined as clones making up 1% or more of reads, and normalized Shannon entropy was used to measure diversity. Group differences in Shannon entropy were tested with unpaired two-tailed t-tests. TCRdb trimmed the raw reads at Q25, called clones with MiXCR and kept productive beta chains. Identical CDR3 protein sequences are pooled into one entry, listed with their most common genes and DNA. The V and J calls, along with clone size, are taken from TCRdb and not from the paper's own processing. The sample table shows some 250,000 distinct CDR3 sequences, and roughly 48% are seen once. 12% to 15% of the sample belongs to the ten largest clones.

The germline V gene specifies MDHEN as CDR1 and SYDVKM as CDR2. The V and J ends are trimmed by 4 bases and 2 bases, leaving 11 bases between them. The CDR3 starts with the cysteine, ends with the phenylalanine, and has 14 residues. Only the CDR3 DNA stays, 42 bases, in frame from base 1. On the study overall, not on this receptor specifically: Study groups were not matched for age and gender, which possibly biased interpretation. Only a limited number of T2D and control samples were sequenced, so some T1D-only HECs might also appear in more T2D or control samples. High diversity was shown by type 2 diabetes repertoires, and the diversity was significantly greater than that of type 1 diabetes repertoires in both CD4+ and CD8+ T cells. Few highly-expanded CD4+ clones, median one, were found in type 2 diabetes patients, accounting for a median roughly 4% of reads. V and J gene usage patterns of type 2 diabetes and control samples were highly correlated, averaging approximately 0.97 between samples.

The sequence links TRBV28 to TRBJ2-5; no confident D gene assignment can be made. The TCR sequence derives from a man between 18 and 29 years old with type 2 diabetes. The specimen was peripheral blood mononuclear cells (PBMCs). The DNA is as follows: TGTGCCAGCAGTTCTTTTGTCTCTCAAGAGACCCAGTACTTC. This codes for CASSSFVSQETQYF.